The 3 T cell receptor beta chains reported below all come from one sample, sequenced in a study of blood T cell repertoires in COVID-19. Produced via immunoSEQ multiplex PCR; TCRdb's table is partial and in-frame only. The sample records 100,000 to 120,000 clones, approximately 85% being singletons. Sequencing used peripheral blood. Source of these receptors: a woman in her sixties with acute or convalescent COVID-19.

The chain employs TRBV9 and TRBJ2-2; TRBD1 matches at 7 bases. V shed 1 base, J shed 7 bases, and the junction held 7 bases outside the gene matches. CDR1 and CDR2 (germline): SGDLS, YYNGEE. The CDR3 sequence is 15 residues long. The CDR3, as DNA: TGTGCCAGCAGCGTAAACAGGGGATGGGACGGGGAGCTGTTTTTT. Translating gives CASSVNRGWDGELFF.

The V gene is TRBV6-6, the J gene TRBJ1-1; D may be TRBD1 (6 bases). The V gene's germline CDR1 is MNHNY and CDR2 SVGAGI (reference sequence). The CDR3 has 14 residues. V was trimmed by 8 bases and J by 0 bases, leaving 13 bases between them. CDR3: CASRPGGMNTEAFF. The CDR3 DNA reads as TGTGCCAGCCGGCCGGGGGGCATGAACACTGAAGCTTTCTTT.

This chain joins TRBV7-2 and TRBJ2-7, with no clear D. From germline, CDR1 is SGHTA and CDR2 FQGNSA. V was cut by 0 bases and J by 6 bases, with 9 bases left in between. The CDR3 covers 13 residues. CDR3 in amino acids: CASSLAQISEQYF. The CDR3 DNA sequence: TGTGCCAGCAGCTTAGCACAGATTAGCGAGCAGTACTTC.